This T cell receptor beta chain derives from a study of blood T cell repertoires in COVID-19 (dated by TCRdb to about 2020). About the investigation overall: Samples covering the acute and convalescent phases of COVID-19 were provided by collaborators in the United States, Italy and Spain. The prospective study material was composed of cDNA or gDNA derived from T cells, B-cell-depleted T cells, or PBMCs. The repertoires were released in a freely available public database intended as a resource for research on the immune response to SARS-CoV-2. Where available, HLA class I and class II types were obtained from metadata supplied by the sample provider rather than from assay-based typing. Subjects who had been exposed to COVID-19, were actively infected with it, or had recovered from it provided the deeply sampled blood TCRbeta repertoires that made up the dataset. A de-identified subject ID, COVID-19 status, age in years and sex were almost always included in the sample metadata. Samples came from the ongoing ImmuneRACE study (first 160 participants) plus 1,254 subjects from 6 global collaborators.

One collaborating source in Seattle enrolled patients during active infection and followed them longitudinally through the course of disease. Each collaborating institution followed its own protocols to collect whole blood in K2EDTA tubes. Collaborator samples were shipped for TCRbeta analysis as frozen whole blood, isolated PBMCs, or DNA extracted from either sample type. Study-wide conclusions, independent of this receptor: The amount of clinical and demographic metadata varied by source and participant and was provided uncurated.

Taken from cysteine to phenylalanine, the CDR3 has 15 residues. Kept here is only the CDR3 DNA, which spans 45 bases and is read in frame from base 1. Clipping removes 3 bases from V and 1 base from J, with 2 as the unmatched junction base count. For CDR1 and CDR2, the germline V gene (reference sequence) lists PRHDT and FYEKMQ. As to this clone: No cognate antigen has been identified for it. Base qualities are missing; no much larger clone stands one base away.

TCRbeta CDR3 regions were amplified from genomic DNA using the immunoSEQ Assay, a bias-controlled multiplex PCR. For the original study's pipeline: The number of nucleated cells in each sample was estimated by amplification of reference gene primers within the assay. To quantify the absolute abundance of each unique TCRbeta CDR3 rearrangement, sequence reads were collapsed and filtered. For each sample, productive Simpson clonality was calculated as the square root of Simpson's diversity index over productive rearrangements. Imported from immuneACCESS, the table was reduced by TCRdb to in-frame sequences with V and J called. These copies leave out some clones; in studies compared against another copy, an unresolved V gene accounts for under half, and the cause of the remainder is not known. The V and J calls and clone size come from that table; D and trimming were worked out from the DNA. The sample profile shows about 82,000 clones; 60% to 80% of them were found once. The leading ten clones occupy just over 35% of the sample.

In this chain, TRBV13 is recombined with TRBJ2-5; TRBD2 fits 10 bases in the junction. Source material: peripheral blood. This clonotype originated in a man in his fifties or sixties with COVID-19, enrolled during active disease. For the CDR3, the sequence is CASSLTSGLQETQYF. The DNA is TGTGCCAGCAGCTTGACTAGCGGGCTCCAAGAGACCCAGTACTTC.